This TCR beta chain was found in a study of CD8 T cells in ankylosing spondylitis. Quantitative barcoded 5'-RACE was used to prepare TCR beta libraries. TCRdb recomputed calls from the 5' RACE reads with MiXCR, one row per CDR3 protein. This sample yields 25,000 to 40,000 distinct CDR3 sequences, of which roughly 6.8% are seen a single time; about 10% belongs to the top ten. This clonotype was counted many times. Its antigen remains unidentified. Study-level results: Reports of some motif variants in reactive arthritis synovial fluid and blood predate this one. Significantly higher representation of disease-linked clones was reported for matched ankylosing spondylitis synovial fluid. Roughly eight highly homologous variants made up a TCR beta motif that seemed to typify ankylosing spondylitis blood.

Sequenced material: blood, either unsorted or a sorted T cell fraction (not recorded which). The sequence was collected from a male donor with ankylosing spondylitis or in good health (not recorded which).

In DNA, the CDR3 is TGTGCCAGCAGTTTGAGGGACAGAAAAACCTACGAGCAGTACTTC. Amino acid sequence: CASSLRDRKTYEQYF. The chain is built from TRBV28 and TRBJ2-7; the match to TRBD1 covers 7 bases. Germline CDR1 MDHEN, CDR2 SYDVKM. CDR3 size: 15 residues. The ends lost 3 bases at V and 2 bases at J; junction bases unmatched: 7.